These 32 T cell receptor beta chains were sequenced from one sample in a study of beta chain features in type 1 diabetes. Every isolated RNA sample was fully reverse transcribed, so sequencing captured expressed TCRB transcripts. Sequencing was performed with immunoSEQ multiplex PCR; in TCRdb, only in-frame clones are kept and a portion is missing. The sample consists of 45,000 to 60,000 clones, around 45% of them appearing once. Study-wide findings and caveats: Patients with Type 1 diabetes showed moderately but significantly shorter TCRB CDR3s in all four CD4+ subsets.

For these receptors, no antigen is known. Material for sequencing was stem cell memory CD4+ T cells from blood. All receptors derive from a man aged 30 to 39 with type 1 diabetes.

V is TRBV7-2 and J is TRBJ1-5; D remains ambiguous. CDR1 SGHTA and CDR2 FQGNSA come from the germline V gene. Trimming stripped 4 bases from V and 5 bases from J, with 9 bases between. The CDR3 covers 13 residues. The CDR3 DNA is TGTGCCAGCAGCTCCCCCCCTTATCAGCCCCAGCATTTT. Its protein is CASSSPPYQPQHF.

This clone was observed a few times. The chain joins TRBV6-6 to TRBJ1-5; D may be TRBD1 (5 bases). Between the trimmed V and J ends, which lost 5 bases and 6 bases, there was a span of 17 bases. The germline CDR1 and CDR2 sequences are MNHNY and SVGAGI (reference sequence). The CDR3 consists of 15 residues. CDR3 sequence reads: CASSPPQATGQPQHF. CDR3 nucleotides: TGTGCCAGCAGTCCGCCACAGGCCACGGGTCAGCCCCAGCATTTT.

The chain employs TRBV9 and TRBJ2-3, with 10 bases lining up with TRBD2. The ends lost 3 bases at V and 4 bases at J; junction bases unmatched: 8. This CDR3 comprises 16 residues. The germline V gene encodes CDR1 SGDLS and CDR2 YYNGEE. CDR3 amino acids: CASSEYLAGGADTQYF. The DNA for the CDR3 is TGTGCCAGCAGCGAATACTTAGCGGGAGGTGCAGATACGCAGTATTTT.

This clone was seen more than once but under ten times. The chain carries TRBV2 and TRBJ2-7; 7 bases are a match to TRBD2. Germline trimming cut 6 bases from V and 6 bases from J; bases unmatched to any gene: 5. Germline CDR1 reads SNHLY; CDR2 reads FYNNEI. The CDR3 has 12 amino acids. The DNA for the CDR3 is TGTGCCAGCAGCGCGGCGGGGGTCGAGCAGTACTTC. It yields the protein CASSAAGVEQYF.

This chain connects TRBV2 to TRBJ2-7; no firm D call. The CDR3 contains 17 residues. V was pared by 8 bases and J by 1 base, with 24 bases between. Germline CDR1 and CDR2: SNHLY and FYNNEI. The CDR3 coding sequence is TGTGCCAGCCGTAACTTGCCCATATCGCTTAATTCCTACGAGCAGTACTTC. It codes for CASRNLPISLNSYEQYF.

CDR3 loop: CASTRLAGNTDTQYF. The CDR3 bases are TGTGCCAGCACCCGACTAGCGGGAAACACAGATACGCAGTATTTT. The chain joins TRBV5-4 to TRBJ2-3, with TRBD2 identical over 11 bases. Trimming at V came to 6 bases and at J to 2 bases, leaving 5 bases not matched to a gene. This CDR3 has 15 residues. Germline loops: CDR1 SGHNT, CDR2 YYREEE (reference sequence).

CDR3: CASSIVSGRGYEQFF. CDR3 DNA sequence: TGTGCCAGTAGTATAGTAAGTGGCAGGGGCTATGAGCAGTTCTTC. This chain connects TRBV19 to TRBJ2-1, with TRBD1 as a possible D gene (6 bases). The germline V and J ends were trimmed by 1 base and 8 bases, with 15 bases remaining between them. This CDR3 is built from 15 residues. From germline, CDR1 is LNHDA and CDR2 SQIVND (reference sequence).

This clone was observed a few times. The CDR3 reads CASSSRVHGEQYF. The CDR3 DNA is TGTGCCAGCAGTTCCAGGGTTCACGGCGAGCAGTACTTC. The genes are TRBV28 and TRBJ2-7, with D tentatively TRBD1 (5 bases). With 4 bases removed from V and 6 bases from J, the gap between germline ends came to 13 bases. The CDR3 extends over 13 amino acids. Germline values: CDR1 MDHEN, CDR2 SYDVKM.

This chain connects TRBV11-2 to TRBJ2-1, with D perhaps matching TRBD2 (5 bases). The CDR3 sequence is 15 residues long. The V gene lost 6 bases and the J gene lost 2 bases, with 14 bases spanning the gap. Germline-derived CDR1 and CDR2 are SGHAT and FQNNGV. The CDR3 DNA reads TGTGCCAGCAGTTTCAACGGGATTCCCTACAATGAGCAGTTCTTC. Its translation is CASSFNGIPYNEQFF.

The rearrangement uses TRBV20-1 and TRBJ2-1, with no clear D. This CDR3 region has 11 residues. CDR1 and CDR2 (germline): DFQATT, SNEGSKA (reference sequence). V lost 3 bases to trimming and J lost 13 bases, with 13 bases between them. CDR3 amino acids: CSASPQVGQFF. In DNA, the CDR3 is TGCAGTGCTAGCCCCCAGGTGGGTCAGTTCTTC.

The CDR3 bases are TGCAGCGTTGAGCCACTAGCGGGAGGGCCGAATGAGCAGTTCTTC. This encodes CSVEPLAGGPNEQFF. The chain is built from TRBV29-1 and TRBJ2-1, with 13 positions matching TRBD2. The V gene end was trimmed by 3 bases and the J gene end by 7 bases; junction bases not matched to a gene: 6. Germline assignment: CDR1 SQVTM and CDR2 ANQGSEA. The CDR3 has 15 amino acids.

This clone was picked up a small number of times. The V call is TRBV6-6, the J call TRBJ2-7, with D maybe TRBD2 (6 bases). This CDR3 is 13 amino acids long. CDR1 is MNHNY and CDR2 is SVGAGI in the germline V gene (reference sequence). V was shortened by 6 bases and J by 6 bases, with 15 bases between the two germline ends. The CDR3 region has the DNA TGTGCCAGCAGGGCGGGGACCGTCGCCGAGCAGTACTTC. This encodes CASRAGTVAEQYF.

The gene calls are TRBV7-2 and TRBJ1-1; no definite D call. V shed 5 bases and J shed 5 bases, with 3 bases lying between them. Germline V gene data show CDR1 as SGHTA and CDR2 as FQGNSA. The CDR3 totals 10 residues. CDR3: CASSRTEAFF. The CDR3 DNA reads TGTGCCAGCAGCCGGACTGAAGCTTTCTTT.

CDR3 residues: CASSPTGVTEAFF. CDR3 sequence (DNA): TGTGCCAGCAGCCCGACGGGTGTCACTGAAGCTTTCTTT. The V call is TRBV9, the J call TRBJ1-1; no definite D call. Germline V lookup: CDR1 SGDLS, CDR2 YYNGEE. This CDR3 region has 13 residues. Trimming removed 4 bases from V and 4 bases from J, with 11 bases in between.

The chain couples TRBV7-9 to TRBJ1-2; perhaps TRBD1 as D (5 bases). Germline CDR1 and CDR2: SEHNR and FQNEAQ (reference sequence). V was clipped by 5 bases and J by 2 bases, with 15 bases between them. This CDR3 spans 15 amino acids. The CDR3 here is CASSLRQRVNYGYTF. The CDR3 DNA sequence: TGTGCCAGCAGCCTTCGACAGAGAGTAAACTATGGCTACACCTTC.

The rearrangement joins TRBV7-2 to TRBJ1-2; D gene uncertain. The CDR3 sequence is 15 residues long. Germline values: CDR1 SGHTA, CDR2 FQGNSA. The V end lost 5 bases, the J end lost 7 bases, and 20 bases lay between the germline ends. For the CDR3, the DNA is TGTGCCAGCAGCATCGCGGCTCAGATAGCTATTGGCTACACCTTC. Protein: CASSIAAQIAIGYTF.

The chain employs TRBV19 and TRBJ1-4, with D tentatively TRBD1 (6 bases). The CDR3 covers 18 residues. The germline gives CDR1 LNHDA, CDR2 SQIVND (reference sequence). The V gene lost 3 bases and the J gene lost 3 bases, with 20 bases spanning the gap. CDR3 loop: CASSIYSPWQGPNEKLFF. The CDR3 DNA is TGTGCCAGTAGTATCTATTCGCCGTGGCAGGGGCCTAATGAAAAACTGTTTTTT. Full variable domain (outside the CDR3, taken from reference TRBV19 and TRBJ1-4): DGGITQSPKYLFRKEGQNVTLSCEQNLNHDAMYWYRQDPGQGLRLIYYSQIVNDFQKGDIAEGYSVSREKKESFPLTVTSAQKNPTAFYLCASSIYSPWQGPNEKLFFGSGTQLSVL.

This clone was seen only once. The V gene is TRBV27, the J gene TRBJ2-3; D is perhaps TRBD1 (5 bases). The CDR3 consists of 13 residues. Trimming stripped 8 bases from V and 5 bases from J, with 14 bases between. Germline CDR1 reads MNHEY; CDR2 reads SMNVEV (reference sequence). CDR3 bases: TGTGCCAGCGGTCGGACCCAGGGAGATACGCAGTATTTT. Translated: CASGRTQGDTQYF.

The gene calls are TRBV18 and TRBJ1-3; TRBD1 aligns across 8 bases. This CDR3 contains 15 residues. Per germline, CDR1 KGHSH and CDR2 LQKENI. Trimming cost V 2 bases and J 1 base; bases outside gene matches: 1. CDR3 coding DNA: TGTGCCAGCTCACCAGACAGGGGATCTGGAAACACCATATATTTT. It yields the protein CASSPDRGSGNTIYF.

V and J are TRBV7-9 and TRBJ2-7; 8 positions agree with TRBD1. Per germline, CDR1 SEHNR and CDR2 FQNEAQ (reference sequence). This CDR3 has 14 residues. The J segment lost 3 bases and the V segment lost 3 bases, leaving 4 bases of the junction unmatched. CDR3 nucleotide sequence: TGTGCCAGCAGCTTTAGTACAGGGGGCTACGAGCAGTACTTC. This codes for CASSFSTGGYEQYF.

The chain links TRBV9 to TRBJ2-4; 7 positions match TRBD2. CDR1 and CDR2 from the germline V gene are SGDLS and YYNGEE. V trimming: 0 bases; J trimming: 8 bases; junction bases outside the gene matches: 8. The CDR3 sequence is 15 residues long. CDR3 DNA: TGTGCCAGCAGCGTAGGGGGCGGGAGATCGGACATTCAGTACTTC. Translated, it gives CASSVGGGRSDIQYF.

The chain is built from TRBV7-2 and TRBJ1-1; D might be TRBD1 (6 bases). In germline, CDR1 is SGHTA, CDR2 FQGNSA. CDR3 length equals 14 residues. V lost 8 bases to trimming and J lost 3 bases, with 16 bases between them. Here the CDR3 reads CASSSSGADTEAFF. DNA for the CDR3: TGTGCCAGCTCCAGTTCAGGGGCCGACACTGAAGCTTTCTTT.

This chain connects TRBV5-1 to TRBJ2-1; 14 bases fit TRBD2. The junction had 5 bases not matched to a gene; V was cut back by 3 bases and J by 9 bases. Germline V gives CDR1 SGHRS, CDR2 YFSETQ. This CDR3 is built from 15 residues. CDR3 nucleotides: TGCGCCAGCAGCTCACCGGGACTAGCGGGAGTTGAGCAGTTCTTC. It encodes CASSSPGLAGVEQFF.

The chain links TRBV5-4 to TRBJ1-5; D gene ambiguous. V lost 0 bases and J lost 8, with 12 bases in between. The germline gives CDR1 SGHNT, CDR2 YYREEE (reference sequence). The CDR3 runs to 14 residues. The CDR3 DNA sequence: TGTGCCAGCAGCTTGGTTCCCTCCGGGGAGCCCCAGCATTTT. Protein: CASSLVPSGEPQHF.

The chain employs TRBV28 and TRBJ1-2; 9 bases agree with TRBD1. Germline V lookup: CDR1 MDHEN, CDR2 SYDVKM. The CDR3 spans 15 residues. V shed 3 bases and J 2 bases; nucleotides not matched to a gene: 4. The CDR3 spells CASSFRDRANYGYTF. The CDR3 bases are TGTGCCAGCAGTTTCCGGGACAGGGCCAACTATGGCTACACCTTC.

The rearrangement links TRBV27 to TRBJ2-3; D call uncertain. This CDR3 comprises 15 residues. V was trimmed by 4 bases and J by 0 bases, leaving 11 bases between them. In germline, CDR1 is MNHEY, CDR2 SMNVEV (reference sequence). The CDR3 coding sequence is TGTGCCAGCAGTTCTTTGTGGAGAAGCACAGATACGCAGTATTTT. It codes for CASSSLWRSTDTQYF.

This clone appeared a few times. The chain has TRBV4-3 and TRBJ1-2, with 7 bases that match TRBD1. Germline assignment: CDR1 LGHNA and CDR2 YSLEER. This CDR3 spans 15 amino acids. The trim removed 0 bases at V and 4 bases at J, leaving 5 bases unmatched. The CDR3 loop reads CASSQESGGVYGYTF. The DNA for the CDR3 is TGCGCCAGCAGCCAAGAGTCAGGGGGTGTCTATGGCTACACCTTC.

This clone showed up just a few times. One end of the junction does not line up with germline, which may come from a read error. CDR3 nucleotide sequence: TGTGCCAGCAGCGGATTTAGCTCCAACGAGCAGTACTTC. Translating it yields CASSGFSSNEQYF. The chain combines TRBV7-2 with TRBJ2-7; no reliable D call. The CDR3 is 13 amino acids. Germline V gene lookup returns CDR1 SGHTA and CDR2 FQGNSA.

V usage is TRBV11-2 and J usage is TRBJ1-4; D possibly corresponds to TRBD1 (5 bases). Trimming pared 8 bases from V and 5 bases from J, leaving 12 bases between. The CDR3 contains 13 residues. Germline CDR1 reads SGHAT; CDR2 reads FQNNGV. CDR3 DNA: TGTGCCAGCTCCGGGACTGGGAATGAAAAACTGTTTTTT. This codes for CASSGTGNEKLFF.

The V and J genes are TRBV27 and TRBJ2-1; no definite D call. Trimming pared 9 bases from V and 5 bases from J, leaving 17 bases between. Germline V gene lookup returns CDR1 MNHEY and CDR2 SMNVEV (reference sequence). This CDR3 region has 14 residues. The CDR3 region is CARVSSTLNNEQFF. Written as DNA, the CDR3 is TGTGCCAGAGTAAGCTCCACCTTAAACAATGAGCAGTTCTTC.

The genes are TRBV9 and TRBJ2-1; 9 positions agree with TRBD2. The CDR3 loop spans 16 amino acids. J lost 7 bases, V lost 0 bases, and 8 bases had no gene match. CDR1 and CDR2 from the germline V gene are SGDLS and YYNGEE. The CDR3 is CASSVGVTSGWNEQFF. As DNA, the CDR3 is TGTGCCAGCAGCGTAGGGGTGACTAGCGGTTGGAATGAGCAGTTCTTC.

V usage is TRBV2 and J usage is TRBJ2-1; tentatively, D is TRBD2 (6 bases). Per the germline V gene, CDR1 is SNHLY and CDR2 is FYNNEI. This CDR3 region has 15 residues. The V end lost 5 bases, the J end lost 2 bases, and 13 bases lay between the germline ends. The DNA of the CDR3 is TGTGCCAGCAGTAAACTAGCTCAGACCTACAATGAGCAGTTCTTC. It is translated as CASSKLAQTYNEQFF.